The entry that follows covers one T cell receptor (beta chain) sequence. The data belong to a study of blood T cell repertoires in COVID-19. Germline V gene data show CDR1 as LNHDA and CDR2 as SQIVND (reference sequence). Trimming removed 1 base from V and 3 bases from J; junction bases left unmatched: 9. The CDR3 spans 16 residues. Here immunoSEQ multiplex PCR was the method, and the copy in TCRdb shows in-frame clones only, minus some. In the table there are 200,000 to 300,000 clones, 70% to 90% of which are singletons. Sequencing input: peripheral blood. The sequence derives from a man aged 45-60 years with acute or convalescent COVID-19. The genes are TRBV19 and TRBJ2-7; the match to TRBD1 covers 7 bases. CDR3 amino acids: CASSIGTGATYYEQYF. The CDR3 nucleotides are TGTGCCAGTAGTATAGGAACAGGGGCTACTTACTACGAGCAGTACTTC.